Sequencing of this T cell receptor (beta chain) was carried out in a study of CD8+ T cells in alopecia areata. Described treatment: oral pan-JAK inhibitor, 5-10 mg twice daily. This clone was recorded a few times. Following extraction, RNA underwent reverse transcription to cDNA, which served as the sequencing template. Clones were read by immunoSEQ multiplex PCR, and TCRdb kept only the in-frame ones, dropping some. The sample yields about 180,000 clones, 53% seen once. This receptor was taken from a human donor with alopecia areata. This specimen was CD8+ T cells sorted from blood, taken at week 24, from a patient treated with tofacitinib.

CDR3 protein: CASSLTSGGPGELFF. CDR3 DNA: TGTGCCAGTAGTCTGACTAGCGGGGGGCCCGGGGAGCTGTTTTTT. The rearrangement uses TRBV19 and TRBJ2-2; 13 nucleotides match TRBD2. Germline V gives CDR1 LNHDA, CDR2 SQIVND (reference sequence). The CDR3 consists of 15 residues. V gave up 5 bases and J gave up 6 bases; unmatched junction bases: 3.